Listed here are 23 T cell receptor beta chains from one sample, sequenced in a study of T cell responses to AZD1222 COVID-19 vaccine. Clones were sequenced by immunoSEQ multiplex PCR, and TCRdb holds only the in-frame ones, with some missing. The sample lists around 200,000 clones, 85% to 95% seen once, with about 4.2% in the top ten. The sequencing here drew on peripheral blood, taken on day 0 of AZD1222 vaccination. The source of these receptors is an adult in good health.

The chain couples TRBV2 to TRBJ1-3; D not resolved. Germline CDR1 reads SNHLY; CDR2 reads FYNNEI. This CDR3 has 14 residues. V was clipped by 4 bases and J by 1 base, with 8 bases between them. In DNA form, the CDR3 reads TGTGCCAGCAGTGGAGACCCATCTGGAAACACCATATATTTT. This gives the protein CASSGDPSGNTIYF.

The J gene is TRBJ1-6, the V gene TRBV5-8; the D is unclear. Germline loops: CDR1 SGHTS, CDR2 YDEGEE. V was cut by 2 bases and J by 0 bases, with 9 bases left in between. This CDR3 spans 16 amino acids. The CDR3 spells CASSFSPGSYNSPLHF. For the CDR3, the DNA is TGTGCCAGCAGCTTCTCCCCCGGCTCCTATAATTCACCCCTCCACTTT.

This chain joins TRBV7-6 and TRBJ1-1, with D possibly being TRBD1 (6 bases). The CDR3 is 16 residues long. V was cut by 3 bases and J by 1 base, with 15 bases left in between. Germline V gene sequence: CDR1 SGHVS, CDR2 FNYEAQ. The CDR3 is CASSFEGGLGNTEAFF. The CDR3 DNA is TGTGCCAGCAGCTTCGAGGGGGGGTTAGGGAACACTGAAGCTTTCTTT.

V is TRBV19 and J is TRBJ2-7; unclear D gene. V lost 0 bases and J lost 3, with 3 bases in between. The length of the CDR3 is 12 residues. CDR1 LNHDA and CDR2 SQIVND come from the germline V gene (reference sequence). CDR3 sequence (DNA): TGTGCCAGTAGTATAGAGGGCTACGAGCAGTACTTC. Its protein is CASSIEGYEQYF.

V usage is TRBV3-1 (or the pseudogene TRBV3-2) and J usage is TRBJ1-2; D ambiguous. This CDR3 is built from 13 residues. Trimming took off 1 base at V and 8 bases at J, with 11 bases between the two ends. Germline loops: CDR1 LGHDT, CDR2 YNNKEL (reference sequence). The DNA of the CDR3 is TGTGCCAGCAGCCAAGCGGGGTCTGACGGCTACACCTTC. Its translation is CASSQAGSDGYTF.

The chain uses TRBV5-1 and TRBJ1-2; D is unclear. Germline CDR1 SGHRS, CDR2 YFSETQ. Trimming cost V 0 bases and J 5 bases, with 17 bases left between them. The CDR3 is 16 amino acids. The CDR3 region is CASSLEGSGIGYGYTF. The CDR3 nucleotides are TGCGCCAGCAGCTTGGAAGGGTCCGGGATAGGGTATGGCTACACCTTC.

This sequence joins TRBV3-1 (or the pseudogene TRBV3-2) and TRBJ1-1; D remains unclear. The V end lost 5 bases, the J end lost 1 base, and 17 bases lay between the germline ends. The V gene's germline CDR1 is LGHDT and CDR2 YNNKEL (reference sequence). The CDR3 totals 16 residues. The CDR3 bases are TGTGCCAGCAGCAAACAAATCAGGACGAGGAACACTGAAGCTTTCTTT. It is translated as CASSKQIRTRNTEAFF.

The V and J genes are TRBV5-1 and TRBJ1-4; 7 positions match TRBD1. Trimming removed 0 bases from V and 1 base from J; junction bases left unmatched: 6. Germline CDR1 is SGHRS and CDR2 is YFSETQ. The CDR3 contains 17 residues. For the CDR3, the DNA is TGCGCCAGCAGCTTGGTAGGAGGGGGCTTAACTAATGAAAAACTGTTTTTT. Its translation is CASSLVGGGLTNEKLFF.

CDR3 DNA sequence: TGCGCCAGCAGCAGAAAGGGGACTAGCCAGGGAGAGACCCAGTACTTC. Its protein is CASSRKGTSQGETQYF. This sequence joins TRBV5-1 and TRBJ2-5; 9 bases are shared with TRBD2. CDR1 SGHRS and CDR2 YFSETQ come from the germline V gene. CDR3 length: 16 residues. With 4 bases clipped from V and 4 bases from J, the junction kept 11 bases outside the gene matches.

J is TRBJ2-1 and V is TRBV15, with TRBD2 matching over 7 bases. V dropped 1 base and J dropped 12; count of bases not matched to a gene: 3. This CDR3 region has 12 residues. The germline gives CDR1 LNHNV, CDR2 YYDKDF (reference sequence). DNA for the CDR3: TGTGCCACCAGCAGAGTTCTAGCGGTGCAGTTCTTC. It encodes CATSRVLAVQFF.

The chain carries TRBV6-1 and TRBJ1-1, with no clear D. V was shortened by 3 bases and J by 7 bases, with 9 bases between the two germline ends. CDR1 and CDR2 from the germline V gene are MNHNS and SASEGT. CDR3 length: 12 residues. CDR3: CASSEVGYEAFF. The CDR3 DNA follows: TGTGCCAGCAGTGAGGTGGGATATGAAGCTTTCTTT.

This rearrangement joins TRBV19 to TRBJ1-3; D possibly corresponds to TRBD1 (5 bases). The CDR3 is 15 amino acids. V was pared by 5 bases and J by 1 base, with 12 bases between. CDR1 LNHDA and CDR2 SQIVND come from the germline V gene (reference sequence). CDR3: CASSSFGGSGNTIYF. CDR3 sequence (DNA): TGTGCCAGTAGTTCTTTCGGGGGTTCTGGAAACACCATATATTTT.

The CDR3 region is CASSGDIAYGYTF. The CDR3 region has the DNA TGTGCCAGCAGTGGGGATATCGCCTATGGCTACACCTTC. V gene TRBV2 combines with J gene TRBJ1-2; D unclear. CDR1 SNHLY and CDR2 FYNNEI come from the germline V gene. This CDR3 contains 13 residues. The germline V and J ends were trimmed by 4 bases and 4 bases, with 10 bases remaining between them.

The chain has TRBV5-4 and TRBJ1-1, with D tentatively TRBD1 (6 bases). The ends were cut back, 4 bases at V and 7 bases at J, with 17 bases in the middle. The CDR3 spans 14 residues. CDR1 is SGHNT and CDR2 is YYREEE in the germline V gene (reference sequence). CDR3: CASSDFNRDYEAFF. The CDR3 DNA reads TGTGCCAGCAGCGATTTCAACAGGGACTATGAAGCTTTCTTT. Based on the CDR3 plus reference TRBV5-4 and TRBJ1-1, the full variable domain is ETGVTQSPTHLIKTRGQQVTLRCSSQSGHNTVSWYQQALGQGPQFIFQYYREEENGRGNFPPRFSGLQFPNYSSELNVNALELDDSALYLCASSDFNRDYEAFFGQGTRLTVV.

The V and J genes are TRBV21-1 and TRBJ2-5; TRBD2, the table's D call, was not compared with the DNA. TRBV21-1 corresponds to a pseudogene. The CDR3 is 17 amino acids. The CDR3 sequence is CASSEKFSGKSGETQYF. DNA of the CDR3: TGTGCCAGCAGCGAGAAATTTTCCGGAAAGTCGGGAGAGACCCAGTACTTC.

The genes are TRBV5-1 and TRBJ1-4; TRBD1 might be the D (6 bases). CDR3 length equals 13 residues. Trimming pared 4 bases from V and 4 bases from J, leaving 8 bases between. The germline V gene has CDR1 SGHRS and CDR2 YFSETQ. The CDR3 protein is CASSPDSNEKLFF. The CDR3 DNA reads as TGCGCCAGCAGCCCGGACAGTAATGAAAAACTGTTTTTT.

The gene calls are TRBV19 and TRBJ1-6; 7 bases match TRBD1. The germline gives CDR1 LNHDA, CDR2 SQIVND (reference sequence). The V gene end was trimmed by 3 bases and the J gene end by 9 bases; junction bases not matched to a gene: 5. The CDR3 contains 14 residues. Here the CDR3 DNA reads TGTGCCAGTAGTATGGAGACAGGGATTTCACCCCTCCACTTT. Its translation: CASSMETGISPLHF.

The V and J genes are TRBV5-5 and TRBJ2-6; D call uncertain. The CDR3 is made up of 16 amino acids. V was cut by 1 base and J by 0 bases, with 8 bases left in between. Germline V CDR1 and CDR2: SGHKS, YYEKEE (reference sequence). The CDR3 region has the DNA TGTGCCAGCAGCTTGTACAGTGGCTCTGGGGCCAACGTCCTGACTTTC. Translation: CASSLYSGSGANVLTF.

V is TRBV2 and J is TRBJ1-5; D uncertain. The CDR3 loop spans 14 amino acids. V was trimmed by 4 bases and J by 5 bases, leaving 12 bases between them. Germline lookup yields CDR1 SNHLY and CDR2 FYNNEI. DNA of the CDR3: TGTGCCAGCAGTGTCACAGTCGAAGATCAGCCCCAGCATTTT. As protein: CASSVTVEDQPQHF.

The J gene is TRBJ1-4, the V gene TRBV2; D uncertain. Germline loops: CDR1 SNHLY, CDR2 FYNNEI. V shed 7 bases and J shed 8 bases, with 14 bases lying between them. The CDR3 is 13 amino acids. The CDR3 loop is CASKVDVGEKLFF. Written as DNA, the CDR3 is TGTGCCAGCAAGGTGGACGTTGGCGAAAAACTGTTTTTT.

CDR3 sequence (DNA): TGTGCCAGCAATCCCGGTGAGGATACGGGTCAGCCCCAGCATTTT. This codes for CASNPGEDTGQPQHF. The chain is built from TRBV27 and TRBJ1-5; D is ambiguous. The germline V gene encodes CDR1 MNHEY and CDR2 SMNVEV (reference sequence). V was cut by 7 bases and J by 6 bases, with 19 bases left in between. The CDR3 is 15 amino acids.

This clone appeared a few times. The rearrangement links TRBV7-2 to TRBJ2-2; D not resolved. The CDR3 is 15 amino acids. CDR1 SGHTA and CDR2 FQGNSA come from the germline V gene. V shed 1 base and J shed 6 bases, with 12 bases lying between them. CDR3: CASSLELRLAGELFF. The CDR3 nucleotides are TGTGCCAGCAGCTTAGAGCTTAGGCTAGCCGGGGAGCTGTTTTTT. Drawing the rest from reference TRBV7-2 and TRBJ2-2, the complete variable domain is GAGVSQSPSNKVTEKGKDVELRCDPISGHTALYWYRQSLGQGLEFLIYFQGNSAPDKSGLPSDRFSAERTGGSVSTLTIQRTQQEDSAVYLCASSLELRLAGELFFGEGSRLTVL.

The V gene is TRBV6-5, the J gene TRBJ1-6; 9 nucleotides agree with TRBD1. The V gene end was trimmed by 6 bases and the J gene end by 9 bases; junction bases not matched to a gene: 6. The CDR3 loop spans 14 amino acids. Germline CDR1 and CDR2: MNHEY and SVGAGI. As DNA, the CDR3 is TGTGCCAGCAGCCGGACAGGGGTTGGTTCACCCCTCCACTTT. It codes for CASSRTGVGSPLHF.